The T cell receptor beta chain described here comes from a study of regulatory T cells in long-lasting Graves disease. Arm-PCR with iRepertoire HTBI primers amplified the CDR3 regions for these TCR beta libraries. MiXCR, applied by TCRdb to the multiplex PCR reads, yields one record per CDR3 protein. The sample lists some 460,000 distinct CDR3 sequences, 16% occurring once. Time point indicated: newly diagnosed GD, antithyroid drugs for less than 3 months. RNA extracted from PBMCs served as the sequencing template. V lost 3 bases to trimming and J lost 4 bases, with 19 bases between them. Germline V gene sequence: CDR1 ENHRY, CDR2 SYGVKD. The CDR3 covers 16 residues. This clonotype was seen repeatedly, ten times or more. The same sample was also studied in work on T cells in Graves' hyperthyroidism and ophthalmopathy.

The genes are TRBV10-3 and TRBJ2-7, with D perhaps TRBD1 or TRBD2 (5 bases each). This receptor was obtained from a man aged 40-50 years with Graves disease. The sequencing used peripheral blood mononuclear cells (PBMCs), collected at new diagnosis, from a patient treated with antithyroid drugs. CDR3 sequence (DNA): TGTGCCATCAGTGAAGGGATCCCGGGACCGATTTACGAGCAGTACTTC. Its protein product is CAISEGIPGPIYEQYF.